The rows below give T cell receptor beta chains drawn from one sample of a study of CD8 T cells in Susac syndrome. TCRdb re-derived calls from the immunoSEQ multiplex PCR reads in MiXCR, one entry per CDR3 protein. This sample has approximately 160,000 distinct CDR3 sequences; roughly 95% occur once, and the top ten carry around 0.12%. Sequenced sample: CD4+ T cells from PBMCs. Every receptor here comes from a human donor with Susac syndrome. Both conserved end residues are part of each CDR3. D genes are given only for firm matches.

cdr3_nt: TGTGCTCTAGGGACAACGAGCCCAGATACGCAGTATTTT
cdr3_aa: CALGTTSPDTQYF
j_call: TRBJ2-3
cdr3_length: 13
d_call: -
v_call: TRBV30

cdr3_nt: TGTGCCACCAGTGAAGCCCGGGACAGGGGCGGCTCTGGGGCCAACGTCCTGACTTTC
cdr3_aa: CATSEARDRGGSGANVLTF
j_call: TRBJ2-6
cdr3_length: 19
d_call: TRBD1
v_call: TRBV24-1

cdr3_nt: TGTGCCAGCAGCGGAATGAAAGTGAACACTGAAGCTTTCTTT
cdr3_aa: CASSGMKVNTEAFF
j_call: TRBJ1-1
cdr3_length: 14
d_call: -
v_call: TRBV7-9

cdr3_nt: TGTGCCAGCAGCGGGACTAGGGGGGGTTATGAGCAGTTCTTC
cdr3_aa: CASSGTRGGYEQFF
j_call: TRBJ2-1
cdr3_length: 14
d_call: -
v_call: TRBV9

cdr3_nt: TGTGCCAGCAGCGGACAGGGAGACAATGAGCAGTTCTTC
cdr3_aa: CASSGQGDNEQFF
j_call: TRBJ2-1
cdr3_length: 13
d_call: TRBD1
v_call: TRBV6-5

cdr3_nt: TGTGCCACTCAACGGGGACAGGGGTACACTGAAGCTTTCTTT
cdr3_aa: CATQRGQGYTEAFF
j_call: TRBJ1-1
cdr3_length: 14
d_call: TRBD1
v_call: TRBV27

cdr3_nt: TGCAGTGCAACCCGCAATGGCTACACCTTC
cdr3_aa: CSATRNGYTF
j_call: TRBJ1-2
cdr3_length: 10
d_call: -
v_call: TRBV20-1

cdr3_nt: TGTGCCAGCAGCTTGGAAGTTCTGGGGTCACGCTACGAGCAGTACTTC
cdr3_aa: CASSLEVLGSRYEQYF
j_call: TRBJ2-7
cdr3_length: 16
d_call: -
v_call: TRBV5-4

cdr3_nt: TGTGCCAGCTCACCATACCGGGACACAGAGACCCAGTACTTC
cdr3_aa: CASSPYRDTETQYF
j_call: TRBJ2-5
cdr3_length: 14
d_call: -
v_call: TRBV18

cdr3_nt: TGTGCCAGCAGCCAACCGGGACAGGTTAATTCACCCCTCCACTTT
cdr3_aa: CASSQPGQVNSPLHF
j_call: TRBJ1-6
cdr3_length: 15
d_call: TRBD1
v_call: TRBV4-2

cdr3_nt: TGTGCCAGCAGTGTAGGACACGAGAACACTGAAGCTTTCTTT
cdr3_aa: CASSVGHENTEAFF
j_call: TRBJ1-1
cdr3_length: 14
d_call: -
v_call: TRBV2

cdr3_nt: TGCAGTGCCCGAACCACCATGAACACTGAAGCTTTCTTT
cdr3_aa: CSARTTMNTEAFF
j_call: TRBJ1-1
cdr3_length: 13
d_call: -
v_call: TRBV20-1